This TCR beta chain originates from a study of blood T cell repertoires in COVID-19. Background on the study: T cells, B-cell-depleted T cells, or PBMCs provided the cDNA or gDNA that served as material.

Trimming removed 0 bases from V and 7 bases from J, with 9 bases in between. The CDR3 spans 13 residues. The germline V gene encodes CDR1 MGHDK and CDR2 SYGVNS. Either two negative PCRs, clearance, or symptom resolution qualified Cohort 3 donors as recovered. In the source study's methods: Quantification of nucleated cells was approximated via reference gene primer amplification. Repertoires were generated with immunoSEQ multiplex PCR, while TCRdb's copy carries only in-frame clones and drops some. Clone size and V and J calls were adopted from that table, with D and trimming inferred from the DNA. The sample includes some 220,000 clones, 88% of them seen just once.

The receptor was derived from a woman aged 25 to 45 who had recovered from COVID-19. The chain has TRBV25-1 and TRBJ1-2, with D hard to call. The source material was PBMCs or T cells enriched from blood (not recorded which). This CDR3 is CASSEYPQIGYTF. The DNA of the CDR3 is TGTGCCAGCAGTGAATATCCCCAAATTGGCTACACCTTC.